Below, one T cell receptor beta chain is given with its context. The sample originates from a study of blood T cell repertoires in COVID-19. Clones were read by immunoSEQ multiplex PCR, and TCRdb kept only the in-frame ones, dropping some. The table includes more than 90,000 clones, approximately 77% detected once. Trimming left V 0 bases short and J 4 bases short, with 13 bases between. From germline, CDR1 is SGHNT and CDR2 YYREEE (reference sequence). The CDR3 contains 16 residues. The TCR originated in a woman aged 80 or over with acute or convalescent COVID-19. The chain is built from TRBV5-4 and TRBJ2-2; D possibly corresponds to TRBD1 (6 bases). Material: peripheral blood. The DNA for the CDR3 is TGTGCCAGCAGCTTGGAAGTGGGGGCGGTCACCGGGGAGCTGTTTTTT. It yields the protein CASSLEVGAVTGELFF. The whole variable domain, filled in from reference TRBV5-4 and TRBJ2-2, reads ETGVTQSPTHLIKTRGQQVTLRCSSQSGHNTVSWYQQALGQGPQFIFQYYREEENGRGNFPPRFSGLQFPNYSSELNVNALELDDSALYLCASSLEVGAVTGELFFGEGSRLTVL.